The entry below gives a single TCR beta chain sequence along with its context. The record originates from a study of high-grade serous ovarian cancer treatment subgroups. Per germline, CDR1 SGDLS and CDR2 YYNGEE. The CDR3 contains 13 residues. Trimming at V came to 4 bases and at J to 3 bases, leaving 2 bases not matched to a gene. The tumor samples were collected prior to definitive surgery or chemotherapy. Assay used: immunoSEQ multiplex PCR; TCRdb lists only in-frame clones, some missing. Seen here are 5,500 to 6,000 clones, around 70% observed once, and the top ten hold roughly 7.7%. The J gene is TRBJ2-3, the V gene TRBV9, with TRBD2 matching 7 bases. The sample comprised tumor tissue. The sequence was collected from a human donor with high-grade serous ovarian cancer. CDR3 DNA: TGTGCCAGCAGCCCCGGGGGGACAGATACGCAGTATTTT. This translates into CASSPGGTDTQYF.